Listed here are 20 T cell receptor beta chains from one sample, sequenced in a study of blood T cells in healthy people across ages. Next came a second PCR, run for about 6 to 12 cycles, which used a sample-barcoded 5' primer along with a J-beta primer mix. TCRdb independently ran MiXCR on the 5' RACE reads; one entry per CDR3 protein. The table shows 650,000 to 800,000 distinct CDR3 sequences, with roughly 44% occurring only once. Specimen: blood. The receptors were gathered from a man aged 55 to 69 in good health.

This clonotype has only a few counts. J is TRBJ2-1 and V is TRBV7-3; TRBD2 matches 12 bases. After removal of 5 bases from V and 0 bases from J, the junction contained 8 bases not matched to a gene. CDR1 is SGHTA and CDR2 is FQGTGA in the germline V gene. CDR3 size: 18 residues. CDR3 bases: TGTGCCAGCAGCACTTCTAGCGGGGGGGCCGTCTCCTACAATGAGCAGTTCTTC. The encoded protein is CASSTSSGGAVSYNEQFF.

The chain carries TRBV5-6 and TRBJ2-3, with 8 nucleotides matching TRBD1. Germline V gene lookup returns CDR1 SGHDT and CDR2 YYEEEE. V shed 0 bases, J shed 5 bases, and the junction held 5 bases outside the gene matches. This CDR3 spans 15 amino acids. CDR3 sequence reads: CASSLGQGRRDTQYF. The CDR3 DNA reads TGTGCCAGCAGCTTGGGACAGGGGAGGAGAGATACGCAGTATTTT.

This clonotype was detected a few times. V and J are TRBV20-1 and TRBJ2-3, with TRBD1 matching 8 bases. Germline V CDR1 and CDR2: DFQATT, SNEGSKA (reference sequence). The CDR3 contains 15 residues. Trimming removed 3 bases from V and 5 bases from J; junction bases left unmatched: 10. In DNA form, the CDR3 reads TGCAGTGCTAGCGGGTTAGGACAGGGAGGAGATACGCAGTATTTT. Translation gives CSASGLGQGGDTQYF.

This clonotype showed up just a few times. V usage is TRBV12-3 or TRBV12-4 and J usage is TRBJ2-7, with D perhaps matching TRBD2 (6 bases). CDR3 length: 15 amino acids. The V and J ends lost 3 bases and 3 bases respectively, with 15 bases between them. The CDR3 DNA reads TGTGCCAGCAGTTTCTTTGGGACGGGACTCTACGAGCAGTACTTC. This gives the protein CASSFFGTGLYEQYF.

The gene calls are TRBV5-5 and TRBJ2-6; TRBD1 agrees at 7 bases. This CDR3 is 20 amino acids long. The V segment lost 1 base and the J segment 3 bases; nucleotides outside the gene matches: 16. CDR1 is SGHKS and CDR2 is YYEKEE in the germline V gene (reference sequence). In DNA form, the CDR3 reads TGTGCCAGCAGCTTGATATTCGGGTTTGGGACAGACCTTGGGGCCAACGTCCTGACTTTC. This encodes CASSLIFGFGTDLGANVLTF.

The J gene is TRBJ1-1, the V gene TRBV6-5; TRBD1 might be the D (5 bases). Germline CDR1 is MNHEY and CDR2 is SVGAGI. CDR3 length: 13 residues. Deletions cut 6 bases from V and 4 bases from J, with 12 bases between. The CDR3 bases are TGTGCCAGCAGGAACAGGAATACCACTGAAGCTTTCTTT. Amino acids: CASRNRNTTEAFF.

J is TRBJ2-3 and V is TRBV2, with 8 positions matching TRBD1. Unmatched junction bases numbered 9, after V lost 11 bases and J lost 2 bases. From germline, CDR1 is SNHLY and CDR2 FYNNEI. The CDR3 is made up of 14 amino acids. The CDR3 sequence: CAGIPGQATDTQYF. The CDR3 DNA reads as TGTGCCGGGATCCCGGGACAGGCCACAGATACGCAGTATTTT. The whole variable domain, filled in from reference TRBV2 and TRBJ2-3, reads EPEVTQTPSHQVTQMGQEVILRCVPISNHLYFYWYRQILGQKVEFLVSFYNNEISEKSEIFDDQFSVERPDGSNFTLKIRSTKLEDSAMYFCAGIPGQATDTQYFGPGTRLTVL.

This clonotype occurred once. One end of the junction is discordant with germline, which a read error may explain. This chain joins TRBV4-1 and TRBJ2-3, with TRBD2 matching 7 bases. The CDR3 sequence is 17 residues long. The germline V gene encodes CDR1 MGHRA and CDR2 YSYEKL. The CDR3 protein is CASSQVQASGSTVTQYF. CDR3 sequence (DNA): TGCGCCAGCAGCCAAGTCCAAGCTAGCGGAAGCACAGTTACGCAGTATTTT.

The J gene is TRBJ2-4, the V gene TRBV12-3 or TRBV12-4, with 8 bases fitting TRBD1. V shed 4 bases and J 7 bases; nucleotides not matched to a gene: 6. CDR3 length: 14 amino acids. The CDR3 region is CASSSTGARNIQYF. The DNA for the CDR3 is TGTGCCAGCAGTTCGACAGGGGCCCGGAACATTCAGTACTTC.

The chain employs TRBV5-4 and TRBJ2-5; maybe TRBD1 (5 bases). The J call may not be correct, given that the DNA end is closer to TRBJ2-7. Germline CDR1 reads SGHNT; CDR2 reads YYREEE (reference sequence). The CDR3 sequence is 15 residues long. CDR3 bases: TGTGCCAGCAGCTTGGGGCAGGGTTTTGACTACGAGCAGTACTTC. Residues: CASSLGQGFDYEQYF.

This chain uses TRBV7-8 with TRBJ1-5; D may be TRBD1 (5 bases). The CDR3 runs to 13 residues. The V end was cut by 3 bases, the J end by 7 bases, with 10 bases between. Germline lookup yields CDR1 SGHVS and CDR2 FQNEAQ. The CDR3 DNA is TGTGCCAGCAGCTTGGAGGGGAGGCAGCCCCAGCATTTT. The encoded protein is CASSLEGRQPQHF.

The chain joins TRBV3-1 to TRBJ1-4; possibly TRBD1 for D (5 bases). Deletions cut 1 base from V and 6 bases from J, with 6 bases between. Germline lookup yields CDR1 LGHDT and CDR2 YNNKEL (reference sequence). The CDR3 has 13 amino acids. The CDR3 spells CASSQVGDEKLFF. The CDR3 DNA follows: TGTGCCAGCAGCCAAGTGGGGGATGAAAAACTGTTTTTT.

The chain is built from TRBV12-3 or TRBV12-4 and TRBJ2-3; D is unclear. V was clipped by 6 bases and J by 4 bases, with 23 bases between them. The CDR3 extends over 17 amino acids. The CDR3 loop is CASRAAGLSGPPDTQYF. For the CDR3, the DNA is TGTGCCAGCAGGGCCGCTGGATTGAGTGGGCCCCCAGATACGCAGTATTTT.

The CDR3 here is CSAPTGGSTEAFF. CDR3 DNA sequence: TGCAGTGCTCCTACAGGGGGTTCAACTGAAGCTTTCTTT. The chain links TRBV20-1 to TRBJ1-1; 8 bases match TRBD1. The CDR3 extends over 13 amino acids. Germline CDR1 and CDR2: DFQATT and SNEGSKA (reference sequence). Trimming at V came to 5 bases and at J to 5 bases, leaving 7 bases not matched to a gene.

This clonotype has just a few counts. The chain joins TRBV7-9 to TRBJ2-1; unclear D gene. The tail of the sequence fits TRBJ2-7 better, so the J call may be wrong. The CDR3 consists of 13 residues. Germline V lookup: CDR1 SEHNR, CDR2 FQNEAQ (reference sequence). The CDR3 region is CASSHVSYNEQYF. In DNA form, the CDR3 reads TGTGCCAGCAGTCATGTCTCCTACAATGAGCAGTACTTC.

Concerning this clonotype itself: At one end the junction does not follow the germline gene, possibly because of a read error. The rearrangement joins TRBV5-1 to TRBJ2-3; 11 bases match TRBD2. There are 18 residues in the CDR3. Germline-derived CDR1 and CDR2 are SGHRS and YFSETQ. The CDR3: CASSPGGLAGGSTGTQYF. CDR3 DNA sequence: TGCGCCAGCAGCCCAGGAGGGCTAGCGGGGGGCTCCACAGGTACGCAGTATTTT.

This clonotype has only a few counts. CDR3 sequence: CSAATGTGTQETQYF. The CDR3 nucleotides read TGCAGTGCTGCCACCGGGACTGGGACCCAAGAGACCCAGTACTTC. The chain uses TRBV20-1 and TRBJ2-5; D possibly corresponds to TRBD2 (6 bases). CDR1 and CDR2 from the germline V gene are DFQATT and SNEGSKA (reference sequence). CDR3 length: 15 amino acids. Trimming shortened V by 5 bases and J by 1 base, and 17 bases separated the two germline ends.

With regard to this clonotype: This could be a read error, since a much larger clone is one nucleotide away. CDR3 bases: TGCGCCAGCAGCCAATTTTCGGGGTATACGCAGTATTTT. Translation gives CASSQFSGYTQYF. The chain is built from TRBV4-3 and TRBJ2-3, with D possibly TRBD2 on 5 matching bases. The CDR3 consists of 13 residues. Trimming took 2 bases from V and 7 from J, leaving 10 bases between them. Per germline, CDR1 LGHNA and CDR2 YSLEER.

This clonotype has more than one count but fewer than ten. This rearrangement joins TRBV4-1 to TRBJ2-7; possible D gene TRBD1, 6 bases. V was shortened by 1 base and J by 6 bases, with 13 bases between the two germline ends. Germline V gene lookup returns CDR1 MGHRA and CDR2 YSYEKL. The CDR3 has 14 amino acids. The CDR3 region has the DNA TGCGCCAGCAGCCAAGCGGACAGCCTCCGCGAGCAGTACTTC. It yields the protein CASSQADSLREQYF.

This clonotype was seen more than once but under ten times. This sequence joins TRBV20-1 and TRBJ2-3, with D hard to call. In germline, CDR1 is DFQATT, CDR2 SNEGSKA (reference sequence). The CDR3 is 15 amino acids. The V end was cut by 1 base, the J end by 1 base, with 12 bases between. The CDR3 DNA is TGCAGTGCTAGAGGCACCCGGCAGGGCACAGATACGCAGTATTTT. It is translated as CSARGTRQGTDTQYF.